This paragraph reports one T cell receptor beta chain. Profiled with immunoSEQ multiplex PCR; TCRdb holds only in-frame clones, not every one. The table shows about 73,000 clones, with 70% to 90% occurring only once. This entry comes from a study of T cell responses to AZD1222 COVID-19 vaccine. CDR3 length equals 16 residues. Germline V CDR1 and CDR2: SGDLS, YYNGEE. V lost 2 bases, J lost 5 bases, and 17 bases lay in between. The sample here was peripheral blood, taken on day 0 of AZD1222 vaccination. This clonotype originated in an adult in good health. This chain connects TRBV9 to TRBJ2-1; tentative D call: TRBD2 (6 bases). The CDR3 bases are TGTGCCAGCAGCGTCAAAACGGGGGTCTTCGACAATGAGCAGTTCTTC. Amino acid sequence: CASSVKTGVFDNEQFF.